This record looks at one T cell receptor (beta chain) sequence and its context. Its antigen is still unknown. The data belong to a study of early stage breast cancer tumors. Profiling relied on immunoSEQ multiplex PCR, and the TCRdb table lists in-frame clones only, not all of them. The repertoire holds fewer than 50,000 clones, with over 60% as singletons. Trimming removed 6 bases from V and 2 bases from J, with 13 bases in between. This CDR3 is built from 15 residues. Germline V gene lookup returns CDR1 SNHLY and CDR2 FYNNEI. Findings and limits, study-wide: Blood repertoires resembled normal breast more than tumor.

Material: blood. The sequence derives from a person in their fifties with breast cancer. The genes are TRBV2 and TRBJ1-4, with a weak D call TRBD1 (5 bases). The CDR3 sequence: CASSASGGTNEKLFF. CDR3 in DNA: TGTGCCAGCAGCGCAAGTGGGGGGACTAATGAAAAACTGTTTTTT. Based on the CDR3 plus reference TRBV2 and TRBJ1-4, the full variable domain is EPEVTQTPSHQVTQMGQEVILRCVPISNHLYFYWYRQILGQKVEFLVSFYNNEISEKSEIFDDQFSVERPDGSNFTLKIRSTKLEDSAMYFCASSASGGTNEKLFFGSGTQLSVL.